This T cell receptor (beta chain) was documented in a study of blood T cell repertoires in COVID-19. Study-wide background: Samples came from the United States, Italy and Spain, spanning acute and convalescent COVID-19. Sources were T cells, B-cell-depleted T cells, or PBMCs; the material itself was cDNA or gDNA.

Per germline, CDR1 KGHSH and CDR2 LQKENI. This CDR3 has 14 residues. With 2 bases clipped from V and 5 bases from J, the junction kept 5 bases outside the gene matches. During active infection, Seattle patients enrolled and were then monitored through disease. In this sample, this clone turned up once. Profiled with immunoSEQ multiplex PCR; TCRdb holds only in-frame clones, not every one. The sample records approximately 160,000 clones, about 85% being singletons. Sequences were obtained from peripheral blood. The TCR sequence derives from a woman aged 60 to 75 with COVID-19, enrolled during active disease. The chain recombines TRBV18 with TRBJ1-1; 7 bases line up with TRBD1. CDR3 sequence reads: CASSPWQGETEAFF. CDR3 in DNA: TGTGCCAGCTCACCATGGCAGGGGGAAACTGAAGCTTTCTTT. The entire variable domain, with the rest obtained from reference TRBV18 and TRBJ1-1, is as follows: NAGVMQNPRHLVRRRGQEARLRCSPMKGHSHVYWYRQLPEEGLKFMVYLQKENIIDESGMPKERFSAEFPKEGPSILRIQQVVRGDSAAYFCASSPWQGETEAFFGQGTRLTVV.